Listed here are 25 T cell receptor beta chains from one sample, sequenced in a study of PD-L1 blockade in urothelial cancer. Time point indicated: peripheral blood 6 weeks after treatment start. Profiled with immunoSEQ multiplex PCR; TCRdb holds only in-frame clones, not every one. This table has 100,000 to 150,000 clones, about 84% appearing once. Source: PBMCs, taken around atezolizumab (anti-PD-L1) treatment. Receptors were obtained from a man aged 45-65 years with urothelial cancer.

The V gene is TRBV19, the J gene TRBJ2-7; tentative D call: TRBD1 (5 bases). This CDR3 has 13 amino acids. CDR1 is LNHDA, CDR2 SQIVND, per germline (reference sequence). Trimming took off 5 bases at V and 2 bases at J, with 10 bases between the two ends. This CDR3 is CASSRDRAYEQYF. CDR3 in DNA: TGTGCCAGTAGTCGCGACAGAGCCTACGAGCAGTACTTC. Drawing the rest from reference TRBV19 and TRBJ2-7, the complete variable domain is DGGITQSPKYLFRKEGQNVTLSCEQNLNHDAMYWYRQDPGQGLRLIYYSQIVNDFQKGDIAEGYSVSREKKESFPLTVTSAQKNPTAFYLCASSRDRAYEQYFGPGTRLTVT.

The chain joins TRBV6-6 to TRBJ1-5; 8 positions match TRBD1. CDR1 and CDR2 from the germline V gene are MNHNY and SVGAGI (reference sequence). The CDR3 length is 14 residues. The junction had 10 bases not matched to a gene; V was cut back by 6 bases and J by 9 bases. CDR3 residues: CASSVQGGFRPQHF. The CDR3 coding sequence is TGTGCCAGCAGCGTACAGGGGGGATTTCGGCCCCAGCATTTT.

The chain employs TRBV11-2 and TRBJ1-6; D may be TRBD1 (5 bases). The germline CDR1 and CDR2 sequences are SGHAT and FQNNGV. This CDR3 region has 14 residues. With 1 base removed from V and 10 bases from J, the gap between germline ends came to 11 bases. The CDR3 DNA reads as TGTGCCAGCAGCTTAGGGCAGGGTGGGTCACCCCTCCACTTT. Translating gives CASSLGQGGSPLHF.

DNA for the CDR3: TGTGCCATCAGTGAGAGTGGAGGGCGGGGAGAGACCCAGTACTTC. This codes for CAISESGGRGETQYF. V and J are TRBV10-3 and TRBJ2-5; weak D call: TRBD2 (6 bases). V gave up 2 bases and J gave up 4 bases, with 14 bases separating them. The germline gives CDR1 ENHRY, CDR2 SYGVKD. The CDR3 contains 15 residues.

Only one count was recorded for this clone. V usage is TRBV27 and J usage is TRBJ1-2; D gene ambiguous. With 3 bases removed from V and 2 bases from J, the gap between germline ends came to 10 bases. This CDR3 contains 14 residues. CDR1 and CDR2 from the germline V gene are MNHEY and SMNVEV (reference sequence). The CDR3 protein is CASSFSGLNYGYTF. The CDR3, as DNA: TGTGCCAGCAGTTTCAGTGGGCTGAACTATGGCTACACCTTC.

The rearrangement uses TRBV9 and TRBJ1-2; D perhaps matches TRBD1 (5 bases). CDR1 and CDR2 from the germline V gene are SGDLS and YYNGEE. The germline V and J ends were trimmed by 3 bases and 1 base, with 13 bases remaining between them. The CDR3 length is 15 residues. CDR3 sequence reads: CASSGRGSHNYGYTF. The CDR3 coding sequence is TGTGCCAGCAGCGGGAGGGGTTCTCATAACTATGGCTACACCTTC.

The CDR3 region has the DNA TGTGCCAGCAGCAGTTCCGGGACAGGGATGGGAAACACCATATATTTT. It is translated as CASSSSGTGMGNTIYF. This chain joins TRBV7-9 and TRBJ1-3; 9 bases are a match to TRBD1. Per the germline V gene, CDR1 is SEHNR and CDR2 is FQNEAQ (reference sequence). The J segment lost 4 bases and the V segment lost 5 bases, leaving 9 bases of the junction unmatched. The CDR3 totals 16 residues.

This clone appeared a few times. J is TRBJ1-2 and V is TRBV28; TRBD1 agrees at 8 bases. Trimming cost V 8 bases and J 4 bases; bases outside gene matches: 6. The CDR3 loop spans 13 amino acids. The germline gives CDR1 MDHEN, CDR2 SYDVKM. CDR3 region: CASSTGGTYGYTF. In DNA, the CDR3 is TGTGCCAGCTCAACAGGGGGGACCTATGGCTACACCTTC.

The CDR3 loop reads CASSPSGRPSGGDTQYF. The DNA for the CDR3 is TGCGCCAGCAGCCCCTCCGGACGGCCGTCCGGGGGGGATACGCAGTATTTT. The chain combines TRBV5-1 with TRBJ2-3; 7 positions agree with TRBD2. V gave up 4 bases and J gave up 6 bases; unmatched junction bases: 17. Germline loops: CDR1 SGHRS, CDR2 YFSETQ. This CDR3 contains 17 residues.

CDR3 DNA sequence: TGTGCCGGGATCTCTGGGGGACAGGCGGGGACCGGGGAGCTGTTTTTT. Translation: CAGISGGQAGTGELFF. The rearrangement links TRBV7-9 to TRBJ2-2; 8 bases are shared with TRBD1. V lost 11 bases, J lost 5 bases, and 16 bases stayed unmatched. This CDR3 is built from 16 residues. Germline V gene data show CDR1 as SEHNR and CDR2 as FQNEAQ (reference sequence).

The rearrangement links TRBV2 to TRBJ1-6; 7 bases line up with TRBD1. The CDR3 contains 14 residues. Trimming took 6 bases from V and 3 from J; bases not matched to a gene: 2. Germline loops: CDR1 SNHLY, CDR2 FYNNEI. The CDR3 region is CASRRDSYNSPLHF. CDR3 sequence (DNA): TGTGCCAGCAGGAGGGACAGCTATAATTCACCCCTCCACTTT.

This chain links TRBV28 with TRBJ2-3; D not resolved. The germline gives CDR1 MDHEN, CDR2 SYDVKM. V dropped 2 bases and J dropped 7 bases, with 7 bases sitting between them. There are 12 residues in the CDR3. The DNA for the CDR3 is TGTGCCAGCAGTTTACAGCGATATACGCAGTATTTT. Residues: CASSLQRYTQYF.

This chain links TRBV7-2 with TRBJ2-3; 14 bases map to TRBD2. J was trimmed by 0 bases and V by 5 bases; bases with no gene match: 7. The CDR3 covers 18 residues. CDR1 and CDR2 (germline): SGHTA, FQGNSA. CDR3 region: CASSLSRTSGGSTDTQYF. The DNA of the CDR3 is TGTGCCAGCAGCCTATCTCGGACTAGCGGGGGGAGCACAGATACGCAGTATTTT.

J is TRBJ2-4 and V is TRBV1; TRBD2, the table's D call, was not compared with the DNA. TRBV1 is shown as a pseudogene. The CDR3 is 18 residues long. This chain's CDR3 is CTSSKREGPYRTKNIQYF. The CDR3 nucleotides read TGCACCAGCAGCAAGCGGGAGGGCCCTTATCGGACCAAAAACATTCAGTACTTC.

The V call is TRBV27, the J call TRBJ2-5; possibly TRBD2 for D (6 bases). Trimming took off 0 bases at V and 3 bases at J, with 11 bases between the two ends. Germline CDR1 and CDR2: MNHEY and SMNVEV (reference sequence). This CDR3 has 15 residues. This CDR3 reads CASSLSIKREETQYF. CDR3 nucleotides: TGTGCCAGCAGTTTATCGATTAAGCGGGAAGAGACCCAGTACTTC.

The genes are TRBV6-1 and TRBJ2-3; 13 bases agree with TRBD2. V gave up 6 bases and J gave up 3 bases; unmatched junction bases: 3. This CDR3 comprises 15 residues. Per germline, CDR1 MNHNS and CDR2 SASEGT. The CDR3 nucleotides are TGTGCCAGCAGGCTGGGACTAGCGGGAACAGATACGCAGTATTTT. It codes for CASRLGLAGTDTQYF.

V usage is TRBV27 and J usage is TRBJ2-1, with 7 positions matching TRBD1. Losses at the gene ends were 7 bases for V and 4 bases for J; bases not matched to a gene: 7. The germline gives CDR1 MNHEY, CDR2 SMNVEV (reference sequence). The CDR3 covers 14 residues. The DNA for the CDR3 is TGTGCCAGCAAGCCGGACAGGCTATACAATGAGCAGTTCTTC. This sequence encodes CASKPDRLYNEQFF.

The chain links TRBV7-9 to TRBJ2-1; 10 bases line up with TRBD2. The CDR3 length is 13 residues. Germline V gene lookup returns CDR1 SEHNR and CDR2 FQNEAQ (reference sequence). Germline trimming cut 6 bases from V and 10 bases from J; bases unmatched to any gene: 6. CDR3 in amino acids: CASRPSGSEEQFF. The CDR3 DNA reads as TGTGCCAGCAGACCTAGCGGGAGCGAAGAGCAGTTCTTC.

This chain joins TRBV5-6 and TRBJ2-3; maybe TRBD2 (6 bases). The CDR3 has 18 residues. Germline CDR1 SGHDT, CDR2 YYEEEE. Trimming took off 4 bases at V and 5 bases at J, with 26 bases between the two ends. The DNA for the CDR3 is TGTGCCAGCAGCACCCTCTCTGCCGGGCGAGCAGCGGGAGATACGCAGTATTTT. Translation: CASSTLSAGRAAGDTQYF.

The chain combines TRBV6-1 with TRBJ2-7, with 7 nucleotides matching TRBD1. This CDR3 has 14 residues. The germline gives CDR1 MNHNS, CDR2 SASEGT. The J segment lost 2 bases and the V segment lost 2 bases, leaving 3 bases of the junction unmatched. CDR3 in amino acids: CASSEYTGAYEQYF. DNA for the CDR3: TGTGCCAGCAGTGAATATACAGGGGCCTACGAGCAGTACTTC.

V gene TRBV28 combines with J gene TRBJ1-2, with D tentatively TRBD1 (5 bases). V was trimmed by 8 bases and J by 0 bases, leaving 10 bases between them. This CDR3 spans 13 amino acids. CDR1 MDHEN and CDR2 SYDVKM come from the germline V gene. CDR3 nucleotides: TGTGCCAGCGGCAGGGTTCCTAACTATGGCTACACCTTC. The encoded protein is CASGRVPNYGYTF.

V gene TRBV19 combines with J gene TRBJ2-1; 8 positions match TRBD1. The germline CDR1 and CDR2 sequences are LNHDA and SQIVND (reference sequence). The CDR3 consists of 15 residues. The J segment lost 5 bases and the V segment lost 0 bases, leaving 3 bases of the junction unmatched. The CDR3 nucleotides are TGTGCCAGTAGTATAGACAGGGGGCTGAACAATGAGCAGTTCTTC. It specifies CASSIDRGLNNEQFF.

This chain links TRBV6-7 with TRBJ1-2, with D maybe TRBD1 (6 bases). TRBV6-7 qualifies as an ORF whose function is uncertain. V gave up 0 bases and J gave up 8 bases, with 10 bases separating them. The CDR3 runs to 13 residues. CDR3 amino acids: CASSYSNGTGYTF. DNA of the CDR3: TGTGCCAGCAGTTACTCGAACGGGACAGGCTACACCTTC.

This clone was found once. The chain carries TRBV28 and TRBJ2-7, with 9 bases identical to TRBD1. The CDR3 is made up of 12 amino acids. CDR1 is MDHEN and CDR2 is SYDVKM in the germline V gene. Trimming removed 8 bases from V and 5 bases from J; junction bases left unmatched: 4. This chain's CDR3 is CASRDRVNEQYF. Here the CDR3 DNA reads TGTGCCAGCCGGGACAGGGTAAACGAGCAGTACTTC.

V gene TRBV28 combines with J gene TRBJ2-7; 7 nucleotides agree with TRBD2. CDR3 length: 14 residues. Trimming cost V 5 bases and J 3 bases; bases outside gene matches: 7. Germline-derived CDR1 and CDR2 are MDHEN and SYDVKM. The CDR3 DNA is TGTGCCAGCAGTCGACGAGGGACTATCTACGAGCAGTACTTC. This encodes CASSRRGTIYEQYF.